These 4 T cell receptor beta chains share one sample of origin, sequenced in a study of OX40 agonist ivuxolimab in advanced cancers. The repertoire was sequenced with immunoSEQ multiplex PCR; TCRdb's copy has only in-frame clones and lacks some. The sample holds about 61,000 clones, 86% seen once. The sample was CD4+ or CD8+ T cells sorted from blood, taken in a trial of the OX40 agonist ivuxolimab. These receptors all stem from an adult with an advanced solid tumor such as melanoma, head and neck, liver or kidney cancer.

The chain carries TRBV18 and TRBJ2-1, with 9 bases lining up with TRBD1. V lost 6 bases and J lost 9; bases outside the gene matches: 12. Germline CDR1 and CDR2: KGHSH and LQKENI. This CDR3 is 15 amino acids long. The CDR3, as DNA: TGTGCCAGCTCCCGCATGGGACAGGGCGAGCGTGAGCAGTTCTTC. The encoded protein is CASSRMGQGEREQFF.

The CDR3 loop reads CASSPDRGETQYF. The CDR3 DNA reads TGTGCCAGCAGCCCAGACAGGGGGGAGACCCAGTACTTC. This chain links TRBV7-7 with TRBJ2-5; TRBD1 matches 9 bases. The length of the CDR3 is 13 residues. The V and J ends lost 5 bases and 5 bases, in that order; junction bases with no gene match: 3. Germline V gene lookup returns CDR1 SSHAT and CDR2 FNYEAQ (reference sequence). Drawing the rest from reference TRBV7-7 and TRBJ2-5, the complete variable domain is GAGVSQSPRYKVTKRGQDVTLRCDPISSHATLYWYQQALGQGPEFLTYFNYEAQPDKSGLPSDRFSAERPEGSISTLTIQRTEQRDSAMYRCASSPDRGETQYFGPGTRLLVL.

V usage is TRBV6-1 and J usage is TRBJ2-7; 9 bases match TRBD1. The CDR3 is 15 amino acids. Losses at the gene ends were 5 bases for V and 9 bases for J; bases not matched to a gene: 14. Per germline, CDR1 MNHNS and CDR2 SASEGT. In nucleotides, the CDR3 is TGTGCCAGCAGTACCCGCGGGACAGGGTCCCTCCGGCAGTACTTC. It codes for CASSTRGTGSLRQYF.

This clone came up once. The CDR3 nucleotides read TGTGCCAGCAGTTACGTGGGGACAGGCACAGATACGCAGTATTTT. This encodes CASSYVGTGTDTQYF. The chain links TRBV6-5 to TRBJ2-3; TRBD1 matches at 7 bases. The CDR3 consists of 15 residues. CDR1 is MNHEY, CDR2 SVGAGI, per germline. Trimming removed 2 bases from V and 1 base from J; junction bases left unmatched: 3.